This passage covers 9 T cell receptor beta chains from one sample sequenced in a study of identifying expanded T cells in peripheral blood. Only in-frame clones appear in the TCRdb table, and some are missing; sequencing was by immunoSEQ multiplex PCR. Among tens of thousands of clones listed, 88% were seen once. The sample comprised blood. The receptors were sampled from a person aged 18-70 years in good health.

The CDR3, as DNA: TGTGCCAGCAGCGTAGGGAACCGGGGGGCTAACTATGGCTACACCTTC. Its translation is CASSVGNRGANYGYTF. The chain joins TRBV9 to TRBJ1-2, with D maybe TRBD1 (5 bases). This CDR3 contains 16 residues. The V and J ends lost 0 bases and 0 bases respectively, with 12 bases between them. Germline CDR1 is SGDLS and CDR2 is YYNGEE. Variable domain in full (rest from reference TRBV9 and TRBJ1-2): DSGVTQTPKHLITATGQRVTLRCSPRSGDLSVYWYQQSLDQGLQFLIQYYNGEERAKGNILERFSAQQFPDLHSELNLSSLELGDSALYFCASSVGNRGANYGYTFGSGTRLTVV.

This clone was found once. The rearrangement uses TRBV30 and TRBJ2-7; the D is unclear. The CDR3 totals 17 residues. CDR1 GTSNPN and CDR2 SVGIG come from the germline V gene (reference sequence). V lost 4 bases to trimming and J lost 2 bases, with 24 bases between them. In DNA form, the CDR3 reads TGTGCCTGGAATAACACCCCCAATCGATCAACGGCCTACGAGCAGTACTTC. Translation gives CAWNNTPNRSTAYEQYF. The entire variable domain, with the rest obtained from reference TRBV30 and TRBJ2-7, is as follows: SQTIHQWPATLVQPVGSPLSLECTVEGTSNPNLYWYRQAAGRGLQLLFYSVGIGQISSEVPQNLSASRPQDRQFILSSKKLLLSDSGFYLCAWNNTPNRSTAYEQYFGPGTRLTVT.

This clone was found once. This chain joins TRBV10-3 and TRBJ2-3; D gene ambiguous. The CDR3 loop spans 15 amino acids. Trimming took off 0 bases at V and 2 bases at J, with 9 bases between the two ends. The germline V gene encodes CDR1 ENHRY and CDR2 SYGVKD. CDR3: CAISESLRFTDTQYF. CDR3 nucleotide sequence: TGTGCCATCAGTGAGTCGTTGCGGTTCACAGATACGCAGTATTTT.

The gene calls are TRBV7-6 and TRBJ2-7, with TRBD1 matching over 10 bases. The CDR3 is made up of 14 amino acids. V gave up 5 bases and J gave up 7 bases; unmatched junction bases: 8. Germline V gives CDR1 SGHVS, CDR2 FNYEAQ. The CDR3 sequence is CASSIRQGAGEQYF. The CDR3 region has the DNA TGTGCCAGCAGCATTAGACAGGGGGCAGGGGAGCAGTACTTC.

The genes are TRBV10-3 and TRBJ2-1; D gene ambiguous. Per germline, CDR1 ENHRY and CDR2 SYGVKD. Trimming cost V 4 bases and J 9 bases, with 22 bases left between them. This CDR3 region has 16 residues. Written as DNA, the CDR3 is TGTGCCATCAGTGTCCCCCCCCCGAGGACGAGTGGTGAGCAGTTCTTC. The encoded protein is CAISVPPPRTSGEQFF.

CDR3 sequence: CASSQEGRTGSNSPLHF. In DNA, the CDR3 is TGCGCCAGCAGCCAAGAGGGGCGGACAGGGAGTAATTCACCCCTCCACTTT. The chain uses TRBV4-1 and TRBJ1-6; 8 bases line up with TRBD1. V dropped 0 bases and J dropped 6; count of bases not matched to a gene: 7. This CDR3 contains 17 residues. CDR1 is MGHRA, CDR2 YSYEKL, per germline.

For this clone: The sample carries other DNA sequences with the same CDR3. The V gene is TRBV29-1, the J gene TRBJ2-1; weak D call: TRBD2 (6 bases). Per germline, CDR1 SQVTM and CDR2 ANQGSEA. The CDR3 has 15 residues. Trimming pared 3 bases from V and 0 bases from J, leaving 12 bases between. CDR3 protein: CSVELSGSSYNEQFF. CDR3 coding DNA: TGCAGCGTTGAGCTTTCCGGGAGCTCCTACAATGAGCAGTTCTTC.

The genes are TRBV21-1 and TRBJ2-3; the D call in the table, TRBD2, was not verified against the DNA. TRBV21-1 is a known pseudogene. CDR3 length: 19 amino acids. The CDR3 spells CASGGSSGTSGGARDTQYF. CDR3 sequence (DNA): TGTGCCAGCGGCGGGAGTTCCGGGACTAGCGGGGGGGCGAGAGATACGCAGTATTTT.

V usage is TRBV18 and J usage is TRBJ2-1; the D is unclear. Germline V gene sequence: CDR1 KGHSH, CDR2 LQKENI. This CDR3 is built from 13 residues. Between the trimmed V and J ends, which lost 6 bases and 3 bases, there was a span of 9 bases. In DNA, the CDR3 is TGTGCCAGCTCCTCCCCTAACTACAATGAGCAGTTCTTC. It yields the protein CASSSPNYNEQFF.